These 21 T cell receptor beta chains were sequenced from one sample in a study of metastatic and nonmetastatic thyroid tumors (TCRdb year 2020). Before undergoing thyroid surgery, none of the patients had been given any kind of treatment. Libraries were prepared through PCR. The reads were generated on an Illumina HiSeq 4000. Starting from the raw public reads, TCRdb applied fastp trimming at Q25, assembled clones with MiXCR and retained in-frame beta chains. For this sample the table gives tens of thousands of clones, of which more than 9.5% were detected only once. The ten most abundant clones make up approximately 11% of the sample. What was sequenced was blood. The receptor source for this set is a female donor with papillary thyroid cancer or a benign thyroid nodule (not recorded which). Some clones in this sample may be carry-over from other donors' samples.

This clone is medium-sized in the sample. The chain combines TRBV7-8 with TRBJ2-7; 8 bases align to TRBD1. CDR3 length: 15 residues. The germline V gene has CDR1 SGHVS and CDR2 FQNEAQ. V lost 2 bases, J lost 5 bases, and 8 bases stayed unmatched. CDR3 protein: CASSLSGTGRDEQYF. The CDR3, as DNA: TGTGCCAGCAGCTTATCCGGGACAGGTCGCGACGAGCAGTACTTC.

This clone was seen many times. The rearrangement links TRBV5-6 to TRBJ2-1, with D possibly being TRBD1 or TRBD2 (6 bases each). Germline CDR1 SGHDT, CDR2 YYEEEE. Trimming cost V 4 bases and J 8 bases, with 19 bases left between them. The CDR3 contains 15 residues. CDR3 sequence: CASSPGGQGTYEQFF. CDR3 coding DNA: TGTGCCAGCAGCCCTGGGGGGCAGGGGACATATGAGCAGTTCTTC.

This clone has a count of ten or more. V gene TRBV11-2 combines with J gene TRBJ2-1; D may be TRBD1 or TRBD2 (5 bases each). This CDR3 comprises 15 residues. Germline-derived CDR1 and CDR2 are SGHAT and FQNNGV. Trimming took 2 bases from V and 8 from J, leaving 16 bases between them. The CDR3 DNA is TGTGCCAGCAGCTTACCTGGGGGTTCGGGTGATGAGCAGTTCTTC. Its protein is CASSLPGGSGDEQFF. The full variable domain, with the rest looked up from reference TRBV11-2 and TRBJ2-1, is EAGVAQSPRYKIIEKRQSVAFWCNPISGHATLYWYQQILGQGPKLLIQFQNNGVVDDSQLPKDRFSAERLKGVDSTLKIQPAKLEDSAVYLCASSLPGGSGDEQFFGPGTRLTVL.

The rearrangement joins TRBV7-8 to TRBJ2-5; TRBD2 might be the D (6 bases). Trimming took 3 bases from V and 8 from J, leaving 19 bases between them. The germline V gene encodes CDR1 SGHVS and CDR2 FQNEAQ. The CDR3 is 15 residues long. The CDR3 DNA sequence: TGTGCCAGCAGCTTGATTACTATCGGGAGAGATACCCAGTACTTC. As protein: CASSLITIGRDTQYF.

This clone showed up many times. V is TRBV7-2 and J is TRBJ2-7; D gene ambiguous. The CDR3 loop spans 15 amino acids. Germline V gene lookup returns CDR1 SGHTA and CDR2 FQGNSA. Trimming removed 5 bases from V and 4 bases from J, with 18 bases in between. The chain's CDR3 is CASSPRADREYEQYF. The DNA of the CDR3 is TGTGCCAGCAGCCCTAGGGCGGACCGCGAATACGAGCAGTACTTC.

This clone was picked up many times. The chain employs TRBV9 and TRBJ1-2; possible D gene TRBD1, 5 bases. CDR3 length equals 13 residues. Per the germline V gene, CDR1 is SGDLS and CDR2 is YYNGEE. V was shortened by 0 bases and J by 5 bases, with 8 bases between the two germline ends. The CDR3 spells CASSVGTTYGYTF. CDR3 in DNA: TGTGCCAGCAGCGTAGGGACAACTTATGGCTACACCTTC. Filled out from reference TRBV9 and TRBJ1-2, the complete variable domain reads DSGVTQTPKHLITATGQRVTLRCSPRSGDLSVYWYQQSLDQGLQFLIQYYNGEERAKGNILERFSAQQFPDLHSELNLSSLELGDSALYFCASSVGTTYGYTFGSGTRLTVV.

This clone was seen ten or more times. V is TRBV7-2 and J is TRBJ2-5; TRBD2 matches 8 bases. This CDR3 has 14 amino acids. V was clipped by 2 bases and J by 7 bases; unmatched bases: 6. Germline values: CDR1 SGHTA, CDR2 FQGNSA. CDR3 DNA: TGTGCCAGCAGCTTAAGAGGGGCGGGGGGGACCCAGTACTTC. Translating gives CASSLRGAGGTQYF.

DNA for the CDR3: TGTGCCAGCAGCTTAAGGGAGACGGGCACAGATACGCAGTATTTT. Amino acid sequence: CASSLRETGTDTQYF. The rearrangement links TRBV11-3 to TRBJ2-3, with a tentative D call TRBD2 (5 bases). CDR3 size: 15 residues. Trimming took 2 bases from V and 1 from J, leaving 10 bases between them. CDR1 SGHNT and CDR2 YENEEA come from the germline V gene.

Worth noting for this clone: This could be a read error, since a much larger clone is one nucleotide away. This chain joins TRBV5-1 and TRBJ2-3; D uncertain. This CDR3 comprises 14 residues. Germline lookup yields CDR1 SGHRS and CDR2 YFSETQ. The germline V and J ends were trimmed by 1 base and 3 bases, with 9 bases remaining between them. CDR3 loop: CASSLYLGTDTQYF. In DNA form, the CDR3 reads TGCGCCAGCAGCTTGTATCTAGGAACAGATACGCAGTATTTT.

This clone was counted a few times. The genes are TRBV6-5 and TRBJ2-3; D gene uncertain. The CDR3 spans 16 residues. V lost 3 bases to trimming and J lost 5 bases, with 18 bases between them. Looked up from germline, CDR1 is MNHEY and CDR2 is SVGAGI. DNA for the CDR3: TGTGCCAGCAGTTATACCCTCCAGCGAGGTAGAGATACGCAGTATTTT. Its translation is CASSYTLQRGRDTQYF.

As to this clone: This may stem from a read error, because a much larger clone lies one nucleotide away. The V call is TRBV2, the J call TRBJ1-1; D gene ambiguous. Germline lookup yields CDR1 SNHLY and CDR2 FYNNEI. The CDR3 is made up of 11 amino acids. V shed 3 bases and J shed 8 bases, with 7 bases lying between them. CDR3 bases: TGTGCCAGCAGTGATTTGTCAGAAGCTTTCTTT. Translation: CASSDLSEAFF. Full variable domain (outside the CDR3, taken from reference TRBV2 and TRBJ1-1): EPEVTQTPSHQVTQMGQEVILRCVPISNHLYFYWYRQILGQKVEFLVSFYNNEISEKSEIFDDQFSVERPDGSNFTLKIRSTKLEDSAMYFCASSDLSEAFFGQGTRLTVV.

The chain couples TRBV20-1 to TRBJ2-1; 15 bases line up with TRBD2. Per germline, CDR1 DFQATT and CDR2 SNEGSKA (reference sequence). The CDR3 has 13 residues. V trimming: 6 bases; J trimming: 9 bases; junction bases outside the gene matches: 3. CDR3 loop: CSAGTSGRFEQFF. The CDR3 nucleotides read TGCAGTGCCGGGACTAGCGGGAGGTTTGAGCAGTTCTTC.

CDR3 nucleotides: TGTGCCAGCAGCTTAAGGACAGGGGGCGGTGAGCAGTACTTC. It translates to CASSLRTGGGEQYF. The chain is built from TRBV11-3 and TRBJ2-7; TRBD1 matches 11 bases. The V gene's germline CDR1 is SGHNT and CDR2 YENEEA. CDR3 length: 14 amino acids. Losses at the gene ends were 2 bases for V and 7 bases for J; bases not matched to a gene: 4.

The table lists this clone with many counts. In DNA form, the CDR3 reads TGTGCCAGCAGGCGACTCAATGATAATTCACCCCTCCACTTT. It is translated as CASRRLNDNSPLHF. This chain connects TRBV27 to TRBJ1-6; D gene uncertain. Germline CDR1 reads MNHEY; CDR2 reads SMNVEV (reference sequence). The CDR3 is 14 amino acids. Trimming pared 6 bases from V and 5 bases from J, leaving 11 bases between.

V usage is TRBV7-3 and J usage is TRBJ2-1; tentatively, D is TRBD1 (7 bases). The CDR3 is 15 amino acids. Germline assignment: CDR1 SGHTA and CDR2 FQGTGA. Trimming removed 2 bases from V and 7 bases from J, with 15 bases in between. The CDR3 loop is CASSLRRGLGNEQFF. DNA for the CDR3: TGTGCCAGCAGCTTACGGAGGGGGCTGGGGAATGAGCAGTTCTTC. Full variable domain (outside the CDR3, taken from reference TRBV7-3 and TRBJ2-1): GAGVSQTPSNKVTEKGKYVELRCDPISGHTALYWYRQSLGQGPEFLIYFQGTGAADDSGLPNDRFFAVRPEGSVSTLKIQRTERGDSAVYLCASSLRRGLGNEQFFGPGTRLTVL.

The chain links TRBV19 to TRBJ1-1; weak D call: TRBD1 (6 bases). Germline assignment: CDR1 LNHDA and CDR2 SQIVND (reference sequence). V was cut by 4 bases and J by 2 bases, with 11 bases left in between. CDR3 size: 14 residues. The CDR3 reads CASSRQVANTEAFF. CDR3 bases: TGTGCCAGTAGTAGACAGGTGGCTAACACTGAAGCTTTCTTT.

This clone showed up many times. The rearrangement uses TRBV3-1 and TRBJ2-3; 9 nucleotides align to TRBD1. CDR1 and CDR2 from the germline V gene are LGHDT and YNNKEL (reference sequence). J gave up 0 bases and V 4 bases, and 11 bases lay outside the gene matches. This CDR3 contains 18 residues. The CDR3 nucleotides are TGTGCCAGCAGCCCGTCCCGGGACAGGGTCCCAAGCACAGATACGCAGTATTTT. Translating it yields CASSPSRDRVPSTDTQYF.

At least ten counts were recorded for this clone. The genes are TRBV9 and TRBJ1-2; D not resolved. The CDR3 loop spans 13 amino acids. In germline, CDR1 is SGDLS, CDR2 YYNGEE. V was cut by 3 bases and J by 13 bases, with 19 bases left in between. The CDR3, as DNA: TGTGCCAGCAGCGGTCTTATGGGAATAGAACCCACCTTC. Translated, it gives CASSGLMGIEPTF.

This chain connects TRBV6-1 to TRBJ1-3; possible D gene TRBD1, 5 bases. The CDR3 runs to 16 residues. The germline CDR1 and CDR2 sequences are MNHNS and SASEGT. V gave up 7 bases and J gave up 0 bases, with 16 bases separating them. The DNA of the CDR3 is TGTGCCAGCACCTTATCGACAGTCCGCTCTGGAAACACCATATATTTT. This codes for CASTLSTVRSGNTIYF.

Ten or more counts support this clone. The CDR3: CSARDRGSPLHF. The CDR3 DNA reads as TGCAGTGCAAGGGACAGGGGCTCACCCCTCCACTTT. The V gene is TRBV20-1, the J gene TRBJ1-6, with 10 nucleotides matching TRBD1. Germline V CDR1 and CDR2: DFQATT, SNEGSKA (reference sequence). This CDR3 is 12 amino acids long. With V trimmed by 6 bases and J by 10 bases, 3 bases remained unmatched.

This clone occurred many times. The CDR3 bases are TGTGCCAGCAGCTTCCAATTGGGAGAGACCCAGTACTTC. Translation: CASSFQLGETQYF. The chain uses TRBV7-2 and TRBJ2-5; D is unclear. Trimming took 3 bases from V and 4 from J, leaving 9 bases between them. Germline V gives CDR1 SGHTA, CDR2 FQGNSA. This CDR3 has 13 residues.